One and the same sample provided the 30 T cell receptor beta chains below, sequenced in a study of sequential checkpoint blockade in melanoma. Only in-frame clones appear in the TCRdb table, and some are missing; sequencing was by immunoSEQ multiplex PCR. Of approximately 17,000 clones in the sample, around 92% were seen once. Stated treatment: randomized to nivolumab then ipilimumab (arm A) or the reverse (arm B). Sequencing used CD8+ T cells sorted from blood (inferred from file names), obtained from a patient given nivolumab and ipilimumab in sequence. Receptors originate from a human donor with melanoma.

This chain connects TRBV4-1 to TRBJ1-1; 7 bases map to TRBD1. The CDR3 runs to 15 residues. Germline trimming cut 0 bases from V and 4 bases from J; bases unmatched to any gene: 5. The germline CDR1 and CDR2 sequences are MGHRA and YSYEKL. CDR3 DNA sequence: TGCGCCAGCAGCCAAGATGAGGGGGCGGTCACTGAAGCTTTCTTT. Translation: CASSQDEGAVTEAFF.

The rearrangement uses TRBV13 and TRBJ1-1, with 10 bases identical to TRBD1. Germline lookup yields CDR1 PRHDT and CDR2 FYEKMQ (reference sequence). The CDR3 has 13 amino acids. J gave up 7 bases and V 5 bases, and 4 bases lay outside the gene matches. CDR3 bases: TGTGCCAGCAGCGACCGGACAGGGGGTGAAGCTTTCTTT. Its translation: CASSDRTGGEAFF.

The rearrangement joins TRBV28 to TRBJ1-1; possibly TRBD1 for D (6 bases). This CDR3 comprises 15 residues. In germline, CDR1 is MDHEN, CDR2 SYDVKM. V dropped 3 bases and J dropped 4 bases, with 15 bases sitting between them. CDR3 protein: CASSFRGRGFTEAFF. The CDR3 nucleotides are TGTGCCAGCAGTTTCCGGGGCAGGGGCTTCACTGAAGCTTTCTTT.

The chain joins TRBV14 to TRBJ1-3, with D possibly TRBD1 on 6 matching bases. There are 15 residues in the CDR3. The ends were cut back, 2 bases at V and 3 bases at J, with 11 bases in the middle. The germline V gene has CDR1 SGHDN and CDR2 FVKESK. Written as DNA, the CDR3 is TGTGCCAGCAGCCAAACAGGGTACAGTGGAAACACCATATATTTT. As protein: CASSQTGYSGNTIYF.

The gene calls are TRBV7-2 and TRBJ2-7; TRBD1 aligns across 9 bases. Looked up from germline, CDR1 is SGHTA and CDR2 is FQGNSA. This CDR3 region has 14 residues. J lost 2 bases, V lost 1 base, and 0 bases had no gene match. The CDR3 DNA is TGTGCCAGCAGCTTAGACAGGGGGCCCTACGAGCAGTACGTC. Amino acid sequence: CASSLDRGPYEQYV.

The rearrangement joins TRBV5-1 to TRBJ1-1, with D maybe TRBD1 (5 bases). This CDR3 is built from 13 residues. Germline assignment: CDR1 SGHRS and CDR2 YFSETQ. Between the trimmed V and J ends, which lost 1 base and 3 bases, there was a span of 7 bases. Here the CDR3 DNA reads TGCGCCAGCAGCTTGACAGGTTACACTGAAGCTTTCTTT. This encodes CASSLTGYTEAFF.

The CDR3 reads CSATEGIGEKLFF. Written as DNA, the CDR3 is TGCAGCGCCACGGAGGGGATTGGCGAAAAACTGTTTTTT. V is TRBV29-1 and J is TRBJ1-4, with D perhaps TRBD1 (5 bases). Germline V gives CDR1 SQVTM, CDR2 ANQGSEA. The CDR3 has 13 amino acids. Trimming stripped 7 bases from V and 8 bases from J, with 17 bases between.

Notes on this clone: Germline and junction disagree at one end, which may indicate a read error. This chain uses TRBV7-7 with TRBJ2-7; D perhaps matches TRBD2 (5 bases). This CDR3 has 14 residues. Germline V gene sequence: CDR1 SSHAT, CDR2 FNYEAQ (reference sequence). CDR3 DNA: TGTGCTAGCAGCTTATCCGAGGGAAGTGTCGAGCAGTACTTC. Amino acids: CASSLSEGSVEQYF.

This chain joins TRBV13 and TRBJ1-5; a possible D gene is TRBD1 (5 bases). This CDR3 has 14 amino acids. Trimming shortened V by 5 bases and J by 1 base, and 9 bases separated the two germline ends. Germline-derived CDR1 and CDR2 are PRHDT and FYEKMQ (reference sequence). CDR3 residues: CASSQGISNQPQHF. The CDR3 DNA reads TGTGCCAGCAGCCAGGGTATCAGCAATCAGCCCCAGCATTTT.

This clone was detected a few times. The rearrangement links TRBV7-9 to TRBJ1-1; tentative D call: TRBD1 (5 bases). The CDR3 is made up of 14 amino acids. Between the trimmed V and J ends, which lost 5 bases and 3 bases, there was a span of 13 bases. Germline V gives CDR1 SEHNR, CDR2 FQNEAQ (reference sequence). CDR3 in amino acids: CASSAGTGDTEAFF. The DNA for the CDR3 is TGTGCCAGCAGCGCAGGGACTGGGGACACTGAAGCTTTCTTT.

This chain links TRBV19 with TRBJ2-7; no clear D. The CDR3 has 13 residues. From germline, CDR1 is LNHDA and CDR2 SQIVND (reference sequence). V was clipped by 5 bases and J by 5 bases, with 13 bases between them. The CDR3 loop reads CASSGHLKDEQYF. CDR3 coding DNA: TGTGCCAGTAGTGGGCACCTGAAGGACGAGCAGTACTTC. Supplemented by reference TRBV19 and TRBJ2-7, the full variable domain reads DGGITQSPKYLFRKEGQNVTLSCEQNLNHDAMYWYRQDPGQGLRLIYYSQIVNDFQKGDIAEGYSVSREKKESFPLTVTSAQKNPTAFYLCASSGHLKDEQYFGPGTRLTVT.

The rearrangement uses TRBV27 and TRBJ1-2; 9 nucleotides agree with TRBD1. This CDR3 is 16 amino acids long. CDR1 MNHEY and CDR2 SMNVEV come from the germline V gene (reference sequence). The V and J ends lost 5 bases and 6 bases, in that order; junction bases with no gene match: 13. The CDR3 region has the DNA TGTGCCAGCAGTCCTCCTCTGGGACAGGGTTTTAATGGCTACACCTTC. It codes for CASSPPLGQGFNGYTF.

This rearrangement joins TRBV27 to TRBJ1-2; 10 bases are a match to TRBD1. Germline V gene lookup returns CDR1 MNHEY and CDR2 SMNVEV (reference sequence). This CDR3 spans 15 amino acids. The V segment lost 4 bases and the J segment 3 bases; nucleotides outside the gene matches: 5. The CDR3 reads CASSSPDRGDYGYTF. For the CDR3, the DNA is TGTGCCAGCAGTTCCCCGGACAGGGGGGACTATGGCTACACCTTC.

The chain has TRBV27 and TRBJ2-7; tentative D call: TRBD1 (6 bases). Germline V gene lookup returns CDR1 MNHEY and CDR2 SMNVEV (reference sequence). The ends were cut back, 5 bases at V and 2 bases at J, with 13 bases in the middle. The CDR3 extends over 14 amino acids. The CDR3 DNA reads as TGTGCCAGCAGTATGACAGGTATACCCTACGAGCAGTACTTC. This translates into CASSMTGIPYEQYF.

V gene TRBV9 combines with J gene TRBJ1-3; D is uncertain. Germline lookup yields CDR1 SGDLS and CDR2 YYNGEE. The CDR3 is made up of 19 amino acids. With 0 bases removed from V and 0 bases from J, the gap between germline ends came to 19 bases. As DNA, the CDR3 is TGTGCCAGCAGCGTAGTGGTAAATCCCGAGTCATACTCTGGAAACACCATATATTTT. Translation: CASSVVVNPESYSGNTIYF.

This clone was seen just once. CDR3 DNA sequence: TGCAGCGACTCTAGCGGGGGAAGCTCCTACAATGAGCAGTTCTTC. This encodes CSDSSGGSSYNEQFF. This chain joins TRBV29-1 and TRBJ2-1, with 10 bases that match TRBD2. CDR3 length: 15 residues. The germline V gene encodes CDR1 SQVTM and CDR2 ANQGSEA. With V trimmed by 7 bases and J by 0 bases, 6 bases remained unmatched.

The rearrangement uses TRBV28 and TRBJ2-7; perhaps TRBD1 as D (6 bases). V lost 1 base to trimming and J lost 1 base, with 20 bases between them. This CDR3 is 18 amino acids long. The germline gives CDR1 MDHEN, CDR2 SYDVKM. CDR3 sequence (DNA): TGTGCCAGCAGTTTATTTCGGGACACCCGGACCTATTCCTACGAGCAGTACGTC. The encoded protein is CASSLFRDTRTYSYEQYV.

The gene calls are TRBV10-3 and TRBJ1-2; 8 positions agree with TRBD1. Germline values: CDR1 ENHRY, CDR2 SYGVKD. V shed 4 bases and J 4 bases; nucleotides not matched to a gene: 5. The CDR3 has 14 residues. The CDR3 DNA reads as TGTGCCATCAGTGCTGGACAGGGAGGCTATGGCTACACCTTC. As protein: CAISAGQGGYGYTF.

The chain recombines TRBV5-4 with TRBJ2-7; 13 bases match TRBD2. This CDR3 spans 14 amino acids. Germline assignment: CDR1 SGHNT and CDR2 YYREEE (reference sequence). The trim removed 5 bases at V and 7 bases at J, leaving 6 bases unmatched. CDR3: CASRATGLAGEQYF. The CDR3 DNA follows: TGTGCCAGCAGGGCTACGGGACTAGCGGGAGAGCAGTACTTC.

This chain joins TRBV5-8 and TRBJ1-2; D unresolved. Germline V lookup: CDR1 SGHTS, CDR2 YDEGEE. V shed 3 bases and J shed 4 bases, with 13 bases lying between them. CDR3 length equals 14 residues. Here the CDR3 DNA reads TGTGCCAGCAGCTCGGGTTTGGCACTCTATGGCTACACCTTC. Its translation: CASSSGLALYGYTF.

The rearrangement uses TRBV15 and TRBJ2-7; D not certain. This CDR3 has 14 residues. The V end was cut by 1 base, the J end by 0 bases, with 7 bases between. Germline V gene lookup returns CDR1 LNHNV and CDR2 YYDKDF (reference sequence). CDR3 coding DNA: TGTGCCACCAGCAGAGTCGAGCACTCCTACGAGCAGTACTTC. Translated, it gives CATSRVEHSYEQYF.

The CDR3, as DNA: TGTGCCTGGAGTTTACTAGGTCGGGGCGAGCAGTACTTC. It codes for CAWSLLGRGEQYF. The J gene is TRBJ2-7, the V gene TRBV30, with D maybe TRBD2 (5 bases). Germline-derived CDR1 and CDR2 are GTSNPN and SVGIG (reference sequence). Trimming pared 2 bases from V and 6 bases from J, leaving 14 bases between. The CDR3 sequence is 13 residues long.

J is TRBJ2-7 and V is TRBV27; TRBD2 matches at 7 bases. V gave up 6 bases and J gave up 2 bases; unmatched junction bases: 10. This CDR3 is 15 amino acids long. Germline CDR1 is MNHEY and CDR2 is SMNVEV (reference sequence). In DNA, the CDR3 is TGTGCCAGCAGCTTAGAATGGACTAGTCCCTACGAGCAGTACTTC. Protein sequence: CASSLEWTSPYEQYF.

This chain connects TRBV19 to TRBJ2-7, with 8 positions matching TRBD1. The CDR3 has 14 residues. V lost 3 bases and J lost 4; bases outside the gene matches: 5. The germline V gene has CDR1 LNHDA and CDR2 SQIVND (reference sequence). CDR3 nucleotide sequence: TGTGCCAGTAGTATGTGGACAGGGACGTACGAGCAGTACTTC. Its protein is CASSMWTGTYEQYF.

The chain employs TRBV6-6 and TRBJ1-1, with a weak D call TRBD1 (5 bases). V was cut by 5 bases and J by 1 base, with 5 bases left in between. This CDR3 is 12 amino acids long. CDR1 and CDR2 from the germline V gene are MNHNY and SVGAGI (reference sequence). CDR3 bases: TGTGCCAGCAGTACAGGGAACACTGAAGCTTTCTTT. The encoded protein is CASSTGNTEAFF.

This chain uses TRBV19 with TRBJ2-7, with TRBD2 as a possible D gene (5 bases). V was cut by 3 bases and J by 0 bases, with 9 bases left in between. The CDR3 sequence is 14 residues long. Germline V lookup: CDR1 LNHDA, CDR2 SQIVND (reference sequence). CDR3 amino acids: CASSIGGYSYEQYF. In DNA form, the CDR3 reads TGTGCCAGTAGTATTGGAGGATACTCCTACGAGCAGTACTTC.

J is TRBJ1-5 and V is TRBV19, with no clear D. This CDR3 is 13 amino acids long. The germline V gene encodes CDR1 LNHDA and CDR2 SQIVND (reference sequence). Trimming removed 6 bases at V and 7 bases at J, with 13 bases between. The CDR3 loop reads CASSGSMGQPQHF. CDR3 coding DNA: TGTGCCAGTAGCGGGAGTATGGGCCAGCCCCAGCATTTT. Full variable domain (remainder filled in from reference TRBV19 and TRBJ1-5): DGGITQSPKYLFRKEGQNVTLSCEQNLNHDAMYWYRQDPGQGLRLIYYSQIVNDFQKGDIAEGYSVSREKKESFPLTVTSAQKNPTAFYLCASSGSMGQPQHFGDGTRLSIL.

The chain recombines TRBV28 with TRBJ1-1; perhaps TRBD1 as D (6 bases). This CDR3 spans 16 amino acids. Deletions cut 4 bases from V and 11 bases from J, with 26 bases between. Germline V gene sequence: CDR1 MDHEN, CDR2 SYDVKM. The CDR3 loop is CASSSMPGTYPQGAFF. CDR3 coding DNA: TGTGCCAGCAGTTCGATGCCGGGGACATATCCTCAGGGGGCTTTCTTT.

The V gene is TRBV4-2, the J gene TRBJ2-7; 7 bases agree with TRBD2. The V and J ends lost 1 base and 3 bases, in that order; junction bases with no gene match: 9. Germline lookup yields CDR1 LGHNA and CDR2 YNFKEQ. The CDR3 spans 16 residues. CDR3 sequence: CASSQGHGGSLYEQYF. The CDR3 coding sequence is TGTGCCAGCAGCCAAGGTCACGGGGGGTCCCTCTACGAGCAGTACTTC.

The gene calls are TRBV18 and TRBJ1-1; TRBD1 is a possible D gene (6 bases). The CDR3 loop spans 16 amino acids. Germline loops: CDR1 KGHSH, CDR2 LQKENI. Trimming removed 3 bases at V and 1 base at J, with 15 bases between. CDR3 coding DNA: TGTGCCAGCTCACCCCTGGGGGCGGGGGCGAACACTGAAGCTTTCTTT. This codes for CASSPLGAGANTEAFF.